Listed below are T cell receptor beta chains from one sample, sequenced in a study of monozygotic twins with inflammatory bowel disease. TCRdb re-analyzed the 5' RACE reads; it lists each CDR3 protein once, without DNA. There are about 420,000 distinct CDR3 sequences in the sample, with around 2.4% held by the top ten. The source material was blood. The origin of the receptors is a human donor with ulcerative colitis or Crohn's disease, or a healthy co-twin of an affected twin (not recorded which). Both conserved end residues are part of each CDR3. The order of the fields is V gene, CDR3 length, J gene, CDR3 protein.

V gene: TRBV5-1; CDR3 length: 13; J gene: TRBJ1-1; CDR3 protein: CASSLKTRGEAFF
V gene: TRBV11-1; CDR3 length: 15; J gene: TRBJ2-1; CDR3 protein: CASSPRSSGRGEQFF
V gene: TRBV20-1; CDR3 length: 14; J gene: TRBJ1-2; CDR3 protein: CSASNRGSGDGYTF
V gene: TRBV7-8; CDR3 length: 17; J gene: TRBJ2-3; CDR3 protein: CASSKARLAGETDTQYF
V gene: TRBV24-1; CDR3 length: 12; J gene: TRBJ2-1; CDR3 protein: CATSDLPGEQFF
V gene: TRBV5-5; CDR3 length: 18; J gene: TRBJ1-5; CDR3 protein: CASSATFRDRVSNQPQHF
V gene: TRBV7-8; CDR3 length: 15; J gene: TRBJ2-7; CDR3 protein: CASSRGTMGAYEQYF
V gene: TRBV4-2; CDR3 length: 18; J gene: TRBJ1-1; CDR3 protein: CASSQYGGRDRGNTEAFF
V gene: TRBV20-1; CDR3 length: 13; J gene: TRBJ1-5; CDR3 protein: CSARVTAQQPQHF
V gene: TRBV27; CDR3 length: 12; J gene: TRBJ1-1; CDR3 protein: CASGRENTEAFF
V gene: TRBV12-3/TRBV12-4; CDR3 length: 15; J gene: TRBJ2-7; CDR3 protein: CASSPGILGVGEQYF
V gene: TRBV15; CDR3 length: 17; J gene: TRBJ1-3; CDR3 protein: CATSRDRTTRSGNTIYF
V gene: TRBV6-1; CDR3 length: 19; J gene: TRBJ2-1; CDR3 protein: CASSAGTWFVVGSYNEQFF
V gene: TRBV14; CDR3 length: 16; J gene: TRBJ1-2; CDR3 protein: CASSQTGTPVNYGYTF
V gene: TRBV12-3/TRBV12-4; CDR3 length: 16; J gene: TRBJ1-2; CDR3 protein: CASRLKRTGYGYGYTF
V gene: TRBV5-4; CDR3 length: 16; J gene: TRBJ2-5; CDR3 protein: CASSVLGAQRPETQYF
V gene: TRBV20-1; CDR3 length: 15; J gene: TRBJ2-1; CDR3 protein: CSAREGGSTYNEQFF
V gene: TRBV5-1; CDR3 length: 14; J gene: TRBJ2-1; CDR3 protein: CASKGVHSYNEQFF
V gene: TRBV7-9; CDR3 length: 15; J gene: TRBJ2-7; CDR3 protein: CASSPQGGRAAEQYF
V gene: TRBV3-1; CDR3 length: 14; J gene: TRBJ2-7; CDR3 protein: CASSLQQGSHEQYF
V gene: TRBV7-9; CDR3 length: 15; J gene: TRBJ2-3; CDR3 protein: CASSLVRGVSDTQYF
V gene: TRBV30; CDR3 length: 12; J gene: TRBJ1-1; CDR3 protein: CACQKRTGGPFF
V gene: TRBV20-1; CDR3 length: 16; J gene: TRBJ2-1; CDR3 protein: CSARDFWESSYNEQFF
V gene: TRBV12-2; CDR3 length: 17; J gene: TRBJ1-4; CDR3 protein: CASRLGYPRVEGEKLFF
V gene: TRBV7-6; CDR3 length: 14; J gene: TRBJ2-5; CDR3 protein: CASSKDRAQETQYF
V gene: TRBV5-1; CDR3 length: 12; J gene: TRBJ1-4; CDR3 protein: CASSLGGEKLFF
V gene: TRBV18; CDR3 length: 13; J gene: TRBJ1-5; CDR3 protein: CAPNWRAGQPQHF
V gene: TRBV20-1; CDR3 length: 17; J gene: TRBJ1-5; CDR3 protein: CSARDLGWTVSNQPQHF
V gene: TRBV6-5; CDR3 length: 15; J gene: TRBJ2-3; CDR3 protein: CASSTSGVSTDTQYF
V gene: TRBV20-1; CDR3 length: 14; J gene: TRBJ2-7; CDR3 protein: CSVPRRGGAYEQYF
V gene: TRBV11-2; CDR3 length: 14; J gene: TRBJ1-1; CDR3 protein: CASTPDRANTEAFF
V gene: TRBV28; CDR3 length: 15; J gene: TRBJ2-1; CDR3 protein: CASSLAADRVNEQFF
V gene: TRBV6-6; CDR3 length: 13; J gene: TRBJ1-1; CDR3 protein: CASGSNRDTEAFF
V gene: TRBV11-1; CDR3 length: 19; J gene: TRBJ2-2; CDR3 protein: CASSLSRTSGRGNTGELFF
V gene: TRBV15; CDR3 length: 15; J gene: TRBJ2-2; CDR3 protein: CATSRAGGDTGELFF
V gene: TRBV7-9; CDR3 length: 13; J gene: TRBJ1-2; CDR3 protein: CASSPTPTYGYTF
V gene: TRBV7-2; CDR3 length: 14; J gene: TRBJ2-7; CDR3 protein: CASSGTSGTHEQYF
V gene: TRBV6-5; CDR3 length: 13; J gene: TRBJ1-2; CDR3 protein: CASRDTGTNGYTF
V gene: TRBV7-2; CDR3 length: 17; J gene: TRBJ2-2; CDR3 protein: CASSLAPKAGNTGELFF
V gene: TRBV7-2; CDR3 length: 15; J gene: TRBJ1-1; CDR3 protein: CASSVTEVMNTEAFF
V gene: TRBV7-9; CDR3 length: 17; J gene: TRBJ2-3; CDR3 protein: CASSKAWGASSTDTQYF
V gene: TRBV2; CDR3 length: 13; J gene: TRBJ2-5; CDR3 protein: CASSPEIGETQYF
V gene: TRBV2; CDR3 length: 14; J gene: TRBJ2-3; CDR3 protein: CASRTLAGTDTQYF
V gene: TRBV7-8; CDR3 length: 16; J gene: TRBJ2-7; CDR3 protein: CASSIGLAGSSYEQYF
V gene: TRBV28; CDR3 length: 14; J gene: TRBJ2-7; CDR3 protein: CASSLRSGNGEQYF